Listed below are T cell receptor beta chains from one sample, sequenced in a study of blood T cell repertoires in COVID-19. The data were produced by immunoSEQ multiplex PCR, yet TCRdb's version contains in-frame clones alone and is incomplete. The sample contains tens of thousands of clones, more than 60% of which appear only once. The sequencing sample was made of peripheral blood. The receptors were sampled from a man between 65 and 85 years old with acute or convalescent COVID-19. The CDR3 runs from the conserved cysteine through the conserved F or W. Each record gives: clone size, V gene, D gene, J gene, CDR3 protein, CDR3 DNA. A D gene is named only where the DNA matches it firmly. Where a row states a size, it is once, few, many or the class of an expanded clone; other rows omit it.

>NA|TRBV2|TRBD1|TRBJ1-2
CASDRENYGYTF
TGTGCCAGCGACAGGGAGAACTATGGCTACACCTTC
>NA|TRBV14|NA|TRBJ2-3
CASSLPVGGGTDTQYF
TGTGCCAGCAGCCTCCCCGTTGGCGGCGGCACAGATACGCAGTATTTT
>NA|TRBV28|TRBD1|TRBJ1-1
CASSFGRQGLWTEAFF
TGTGCCAGCAGTTTTGGGCGACAGGGCCTTTGGACTGAAGCTTTCTTT
>few|TRBV28|NA|TRBJ1-2
CASKRFGRGYGYTF
TGTGCCAGCAAAAGGTTTGGCAGGGGCTATGGCTACACCTTC
>once|TRBV2|NA|TRBJ1-5
CASSLRFGTRQPQHF
TGTGCCAGCAGTCTTAGGTTTGGGACAAGGCAGCCCCAGCATTTT
>once|TRBV15|NA|TRBJ2-3
CATSSGVLANTDTQYF
TGTGCCACCAGCAGCGGGGTACTAGCAAACACAGATACGCAGTATTTT
>NA|TRBV7-9|TRBD1|TRBJ1-3
CASSSWTGPSSGNTIYF
TGTGCCAGCAGCTCTTGGACAGGCCCAAGCTCTGGAAACACCATATATTTT
>once|TRBV5-6|NA|TRBJ2-5
CASSLWIREKETQYF
TGTGCCAGCAGCTTGTGGATCAGGGAAAAAGAGACCCAGTACTTC
>NA|TRBV2|NA|TRBJ1-6
CASSEALLAEYNSPLHF
TGTGCCAGCAGTGAAGCGCTTCTGGCAGAATATAATTCACCCCTCCACTTT
>NA|TRBV27|TRBD1|TRBJ2-7
CASSSSGTGGYEQYF
TGTGCCAGCAGTAGCTCCGGGACAGGGGGCTACGAGCAGTACTTC
>NA|TRBV7-8|NA|TRBJ1-3
CASSRAGDSGNTIYF
TGTGCCAGCAGCAGGGCGGGGGACTCTGGAAACACCATATATTTT
>NA|TRBV24-1|NA|TRBJ2-5
CATSGPGQGGTQYF
TGTGCCACCAGTGGCCCCGGGCAGGGGGGCACCCAGTACTTC
>NA|TRBV3-1/TRBV3-2|TRBD1|TRBJ2-7
CASSQVGTGTYEQYF
TGTGCCAGCAGCCAAGTCGGGACAGGTACCTACGAGCAGTACTTC
>NA|TRBV3-1/TRBV3-2|TRBD2|TRBJ2-1
CASSQELAGGSREQFF
TGTGCCAGCAGCCAAGAACTAGCGGGGGGCTCTCGGGAGCAGTTCTTC
>few|TRBV24-1|NA|TRBJ1-2
CATPEIHGYTF
TGTGCCACTCCGGAGATCCATGGCTACACCTTC